A selection of T cell receptor beta chains follows, all from one sample in a study of blood T cell repertoires in COVID-19. Clones were sequenced by immunoSEQ multiplex PCR, and TCRdb holds only the in-frame ones, with some missing. The table includes about 250,000 clones, 87% detected once. Sequenced input: peripheral blood. Every receptor here comes from a man aged 18 to 29 with active or convalescent COVID-19. Each CDR3 is given with its conserved first and last residue. The D gene is left open where the match is weak. Only part of the rows carry a size: once, few, many, or a class if the clone is expanded.

size,V,J,D,CDR3,DNA
.,TRBV27,TRBJ2-5,TRBD2,CASRPTGTSSPETQYF,TGTGCCAGCAGGCCTACCGGGACTAGCTCTCCGGAGACCCAGTACTTC
.,TRBV7-8,TRBJ2-5,TRBD2,CASSLGRVAGWETQYF,TGTGCCAGCAGCCTAGGCCGAGTAGCGGGATGGGAGACCCAGTACTTC
.,TRBV5-1,TRBJ1-3,TRBD1,CASSIDRGPGNTIYF,TGCGCCAGCAGCATCGACAGGGGACCTGGAAACACCATATATTTT
.,TRBV7-9,TRBJ1-2,.,CASSFAGATEYGYTF,TGTGCCAGCAGCTTCGCAGGGGCTACCGAATATGGCTACACCTTC
.,TRBV6-2/TRBV6-3,TRBJ2-3,TRBD2,CASSTTPGTSGGGDTQYF,TGTGCCAGCAGTACAACTCCCGGGACTAGCGGGGGCGGAGATACGCAGTATTTT
few,TRBV28,TRBJ2-3,TRBD2,CASSITRGGTSTDTQYF,TGTGCCAGCAGTATTACCCGGGGGGGGACTAGCACAGATACGCAGTATTTT
.,TRBV19,TRBJ1-4,.,CASSMGVDAEKLFF,TGTGCCAGTAGTATGGGAGTGGACGCGGAAAAACTGTTTTTT
.,TRBV7-8,TRBJ1-5,TRBD1,CASSPRTGDQPQHF,TGTGCCAGCAGCCCAAGGACAGGGGATCAGCCCCAGCATTTT
.,TRBV6-5,TRBJ1-4,.,CASSSYRSTNEKLFF,TGTGCCAGCAGTTCCTACAGATCAACTAATGAAAAACTGTTTTTT
.,TRBV7-9,TRBJ1-2,.,CASSPTDTNYGYTF,TGTGCCAGCAGCCCCACGGACACAAACTATGGCTACACCTTC
.,TRBV9,TRBJ2-1,.,CASSGRSGPQMDEQFF,TGTGCCAGCAGCGGACGTAGCGGCCCCCAGATGGATGAGCAGTTCTTC
.,TRBV3-1/TRBV3-2,TRBJ2-1,TRBD1,CASRNRGRGSNNEQFF,TGTGCCAGCAGGAACAGGGGGCGCGGATCCAACAATGAGCAGTTCTTC
.,TRBV7-3,TRBJ2-4,.,CASSVRSGSGVGIQYF,TGTGCCAGCAGCGTTAGATCAGGGTCTGGGGTAGGCATTCAGTACTTC
.,TRBV30,TRBJ1-1,.,CAWVHANTEAFF,TGTGCCTGGGTACACGCGAACACTGAAGCTTTCTTT
.,TRBV20-1,TRBJ2-3,TRBD2,CSASLFGRDPDTQYF,TGCAGTGCTAGTCTTTTCGGGAGGGATCCCGATACGCAGTATTTT
.,TRBV4-1,TRBJ1-6,TRBD1,CASSQDAFGTGFNSPLHF,TGCGCCAGCAGCCAGGATGCCTTTGGGACAGGCTTTAATTCACCCCTCCACTTT
.,TRBV7-2,TRBJ2-5,TRBD2,CASSLSGGPETQYF,TGTGCCAGCAGCTTGTCGGGGGGGCCGGAGACCCAGTACTTC
.,TRBV7-8,TRBJ1-2,.,CASSTKGGLNEGYTF,TGTGCCAGCAGCACGAAGGGGGGGCTGAATGAAGGCTACACCTTC
.,TRBV28,TRBJ2-6,TRBD1,CASSSQGAGANVLTF,TGTGCCAGCAGTTCTCAGGGGGCTGGGGCCAACGTCCTGACTTTC
.,TRBV13,TRBJ2-1,.,CASSLGLGYQFF,TGTGCCAGCAGCCTGGGACTGGGGTACCAGTTCTTC
.,TRBV27,TRBJ2-1,TRBD2,CASSLSGLAGALF,TGTGCCAGCAGTTTATCGGGACTAGCGGGTGCCCTCTTC
.,TRBV18,TRBJ1-4,.,CASSPLQAPTNEKLFF,TGTGCCAGCTCCCCTTTACAGGCCCCAACTAATGAAAAACTGTTTTTT
.,TRBV2,TRBJ1-1,.,CASSQEEDTEAFF,TGTGCCAGCAGTCAAGAGGAGGACACTGAAGCTTTCTTT
.,TRBV9,TRBJ2-7,TRBD2,CASSAAGGAYEQYF,TGTGCCAGCAGCGCCGCGGGAGGCGCCTACGAGCAGTACTTC
.,TRBV28,TRBJ1-3,TRBD1,CASTYRDRGLVGGNTIYF,TGTGCCAGCACCTACCGGGACAGGGGGCTTGTGGGCGGAAACACCATATATTTT
.,TRBV4-1,TRBJ2-6,.,CASSQFGGALGANVLTF,TGCGCCAGCAGCCAATTTGGGGGGGCGCTAGGGGCCAACGTCCTGACTTTC
.,TRBV27,TRBJ1-2,.,CASSFSRARLLYGYTF,TGTGCCAGCAGTTTTTCGAGGGCTCGCCTCCTCTATGGCTACACCTTC
.,TRBV18,TRBJ2-1,TRBD2,CASSHSKRLAGAPREQFF,TGTGCCAGCTCCCATTCTAAACGACTAGCGGGAGCACCCAGGGAGCAGTTCTTC
.,TRBV3-1/TRBV3-2,TRBJ2-2,.,CASSLRGAGTGELFF,TGTGCCAGCAGCCTCCGGGGGGCTGGAACCGGGGAGCTGTTTTTT
once,TRBV4-3,TRBJ1-2,.,CASSQERGGENGYTF,TGCGCCAGCAGCCAAGAGAGAGGGGGGGAAAATGGCTACACCTTC
.,TRBV11-3,TRBJ2-3,TRBD2,CASSLASGRTDTQYF,TGTGCCAGCAGCTTGGCCAGCGGGAGGACAGATACGCAGTATTTT
.,TRBV7-9,TRBJ1-1,.,CASSSSTTVNTEAFF,TGTGCCAGCAGCTCTAGTACGACAGTGAACACTGAAGCTTTCTTT
once,TRBV9,TRBJ2-7,TRBD2,CASSPDGGASYEQYF,TGTGCCAGCAGCCCAGACGGGGGGGCTTCGTACGAGCAGTACTTC
.,TRBV7-2,TRBJ1-1,.,CASSYSSNTEAFF,TGTGCCAGCTCCTACAGTTCGAACACTGAAGCTTTCTTT
once,TRBV27,TRBJ1-5,TRBD1,CASSLIRHRGMSNQPQHF,TGTGCCAGCAGTTTAATTCGTCACAGGGGGATGAGCAATCAGCCCCAGCATTTT
.,TRBV28,TRBJ1-5,TRBD1,CAGVSGTGGRPQHF,TGTGCCGGAGTGTCCGGGACAGGGGGCCGACCCCAGCATTTT
.,TRBV9,TRBJ1-2,.,CASSVVSGSDYGYTF,TGTGCCAGCAGCGTAGTGTCCGGGAGTGACTATGGCTACACCTTC
.,TRBV7-2,TRBJ1-1,.,CASSPREGEAFF,TGTGCCAGCAGCCCCCGAGAGGGAGAAGCTTTCTTT
.,TRBV7-2,TRBJ2-7,.,CASSLAVTGNYEQYF,TGTGCCAGCAGCTTAGCGGTCACGGGGAACTACGAGCAGTACTTC
.,TRBV20-1,TRBJ1-1,.,CSARQVAAFF,TGCAGTGCTAGACAGGTCGCGGCTTTCTTT
.,TRBV9,TRBJ1-1,.,CASSVGSNTEAFF,TGTGCCAGCAGCGTAGGCAGTAACACTGAAGCTTTCTTT
.,TRBV10-3,TRBJ2-3,TRBD2,CACQREDTDTQYF,TGTGCCTGCCAGCGGGAAGACACAGATACGCAGTATTTT
.,TRBV5-1,TRBJ2-5,TRBD2,CASSSGLAGPFQETQYF,TGCGCCAGCAGCTCCGGACTAGCGGGGCCCTTTCAAGAGACCCAGTACTTC
few,TRBV27,TRBJ2-1,.,CASRPFPVGYYNEQFF,TGTGCCAGCAGACCCTTCCCTGTCGGGTACTACAATGAGCAGTTCTTC
.,TRBV19,TRBJ1-2,TRBD1,CASSRNPGTENYGYTF,TGTGCCAGTAGCCGAAATCCCGGGACAGAAAACTATGGCTACACCTTC
.,TRBV6-4,TRBJ2-1,.,CASSDSTQVVEQFF,TGTGCCAGCAGTGACTCCACTCAGGTAGTCGAGCAGTTCTTC
.,TRBV4-3,TRBJ2-5,TRBD2,CASSQAGALAGGTYQETQYF,TGCGCCAGCAGCCAAGCCGGGGCACTAGCGGGGGGCACGTACCAAGAGACCCAGTACTTC
once,TRBV7-8,TRBJ2-5,TRBD2,CASSFAGGVQETQYF,TGTGCCAGCAGCTTCGCGGGGGGGGTCCAAGAGACCCAGTACTTC
.,TRBV7-9,TRBJ1-2,.,CASSFLGKGGNYGYTF,TGTGCCAGCAGCTTTCTCGGAAAGGGGGGGAACTATGGCTACACCTTC
.,TRBV25-1,TRBJ1-1,.,CASTTPAANTEAFF,TGTGCCAGCACGACGCCTGCGGCGAACACTGAAGCTTTCTTT
.,TRBV12-3/TRBV12-4,TRBJ1-2,.,CASSISYGYTF,TGTGCCAGCAGTATATCCTATGGCTACACCTTC
.,TRBV4-3,TRBJ2-2,.,CASSPNFRGGLDTGELFF,TGCGCCAGCAGCCCGAACTTCAGGGGAGGGTTGGACACCGGGGAGCTGTTTTTT
.,TRBV12-3/TRBV12-4,TRBJ2-7,.,CASSLNIPYEQYF,TGTGCCAGCAGTTTAAACATACCCTACGAGCAGTACTTC
.,TRBV30,TRBJ1-4,TRBD1,CAWSLQGLLGEKLFF,TGTGCCTGGAGCCTACAGGGGTTGCTCGGTGAAAAACTGTTTTTT
.,TRBV13,TRBJ1-1,.,CASSLVRGVGMNTEAFF,TGTGCCAGCAGCTTAGTCCGGGGGGTCGGAATGAACACTGAAGCTTTCTTT
.,TRBV9,TRBJ1-1,.,CASSTQTTLGTEAFF,TGTGCCAGCAGCACTCAGACCACCCTAGGCACTGAAGCTTTCTTT
.,TRBV19,TRBJ2-1,TRBD2,CASSILWTSGSPYNEQFF,TGTGCCAGTAGTATCCTGTGGACTAGCGGGAGCCCTTACAATGAGCAGTTCTTC
.,TRBV10-3,TRBJ2-1,.,CAISESGLMVGEQFF,TGTGCCATCAGTGAGTCGGGCCTAATGGTAGGTGAGCAGTTCTTC
.,TRBV3-1/TRBV3-2,TRBJ2-7,.,CASSHRSLSEQYF,TGTGCCAGCAGCCATCGGAGTCTAAGTGAGCAGTACTTC
.,TRBV6-1,TRBJ1-1,.,CASSEALGRGAFF,TGTGCCAGCAGTGAAGCGCTGGGTCGGGGAGCTTTCTTT